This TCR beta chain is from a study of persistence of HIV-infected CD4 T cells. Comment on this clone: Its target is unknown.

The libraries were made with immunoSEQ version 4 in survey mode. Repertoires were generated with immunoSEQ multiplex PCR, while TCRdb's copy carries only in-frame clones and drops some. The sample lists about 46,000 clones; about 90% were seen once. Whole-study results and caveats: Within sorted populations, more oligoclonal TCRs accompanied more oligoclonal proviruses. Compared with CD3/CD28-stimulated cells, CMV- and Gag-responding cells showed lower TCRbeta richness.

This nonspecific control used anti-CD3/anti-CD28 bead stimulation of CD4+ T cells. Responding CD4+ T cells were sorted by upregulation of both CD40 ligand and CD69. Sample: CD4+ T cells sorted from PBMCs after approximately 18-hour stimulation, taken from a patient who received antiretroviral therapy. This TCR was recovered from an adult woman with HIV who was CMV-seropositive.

CDR3: CASSPTIGQGGYTF. The CDR3 coding sequence is TGTGCCAGCAGCCCCACTATTGGGCAAGGTGGCTACACCTTC. The chain links TRBV5-4 to TRBJ1-2; D is ambiguous. The CDR3 contains 14 residues. Trimming took 4 bases from V and 7 from J, leaving 17 bases between them. In germline, CDR1 is SGHNT, CDR2 YYREEE (reference sequence).